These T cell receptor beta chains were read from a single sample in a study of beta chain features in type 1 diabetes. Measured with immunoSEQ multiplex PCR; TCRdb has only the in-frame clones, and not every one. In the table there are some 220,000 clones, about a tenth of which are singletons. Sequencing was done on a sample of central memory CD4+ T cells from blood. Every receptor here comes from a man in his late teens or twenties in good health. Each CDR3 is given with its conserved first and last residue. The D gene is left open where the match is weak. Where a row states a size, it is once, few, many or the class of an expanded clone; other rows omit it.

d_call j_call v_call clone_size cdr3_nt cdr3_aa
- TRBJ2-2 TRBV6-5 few TGTGCCAGCAGTTACTCGGGAGGTAGCGGCCCAGCGGAGCTGTTTTTT CASSYSGGSGPAELFF
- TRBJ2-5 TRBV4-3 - TGCGCCAGCAGCCAAGATAAAGGTGGATTGGCAGGGGAGACCCAGTACTTC CASSQDKGGLAGETQYF
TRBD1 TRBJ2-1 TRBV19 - TGTGCCAGTAGTTTAAACAGGGGGGAGCAGTTCTTC CASSLNRGEQFF
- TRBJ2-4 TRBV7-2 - TGTGCCAGCAGCTCGATACTGGTTGCCAAAAACATTCAGTACTTC CASSSILVAKNIQYF
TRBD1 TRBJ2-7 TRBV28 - TGTGCCAGCAGTTTCGCCAGGACAGGGGGCAAAAACGAGCAGTACTTC CASSFARTGGKNEQYF
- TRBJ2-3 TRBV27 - TGTGCCAGCAGGACTTCCGGATATGACACGCAGTATTTT CASRTSGYDTQYF
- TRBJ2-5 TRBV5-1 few TGCGCCAGCAGCTCCGAGCGGAACCAAGAGACCCAGTACTTC CASSSERNQETQYF
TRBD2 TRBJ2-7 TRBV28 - TGTGCCAGCAAAGTGCCGACTAGCGGGAGCTACGAGCAGTACTTC CASKVPTSGSYEQYF
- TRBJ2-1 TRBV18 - TGTGCCAGCTCACCCTGGGACGCCGCCTACAATGAGCAGTTCTTC CASSPWDAAYNEQFF
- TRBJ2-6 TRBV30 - TGTGCCTGGAGTGTAAGCAGGGTCCTCTCTGGGGCCAACGTCCTGACTTTC CAWSVSRVLSGANVLTF
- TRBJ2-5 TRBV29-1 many TGCAGCGTGACGGGACTCGGGGGGACCCAGTACTTC CSVTGLGGTQYF
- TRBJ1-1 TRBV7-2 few TGTGCCAGCAGCTTAATGGGGGCGCGAGAAGCTTTCTTT CASSLMGAREAFF
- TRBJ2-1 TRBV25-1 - TGTGCCAGCAGTGAATTGGGGGCGGTGGGGAATGAGCAGTTCTTC CASSELGAVGNEQFF
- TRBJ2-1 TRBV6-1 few TGTGCCAGCAGTGAACAGGGGAGCTCGGGTGAGCAGTTCTTC CASSEQGSSGEQFF
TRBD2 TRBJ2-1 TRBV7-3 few TGTGCCAGCAGTACCTTTGGGGGACTAGCTACGAATGAGCAGTTCTTC CASSTFGGLATNEQFF
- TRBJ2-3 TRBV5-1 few TGCGCCAGCAGCTCCGGGACTCGCCCAGATACGCAGTATTTT CASSSGTRPDTQYF
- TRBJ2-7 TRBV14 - TGTGCCAGCAGCCAAGGAACAGCTTCTAAGCAGTACTTC CASSQGTASKQYF
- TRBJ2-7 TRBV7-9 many TGTGCCAGCAGCCTCGGGCAGAGCTCCTACGAGCAGTACTTC CASSLGQSSYEQYF
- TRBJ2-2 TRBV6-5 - TGTGCCAGCCTCGGCCTCAACACCGGGGAGCTGTTTTTT CASLGLNTGELFF
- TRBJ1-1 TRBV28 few TGTGCCAGCCTCTCGATAGGGGCGCGAGACACTGAAGCTTTCTTT CASLSIGARDTEAFF
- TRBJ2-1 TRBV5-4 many TGTGCCAGCAGCATAGAAATATTGGAATACAATGAGCAGTTCTTC CASSIEILEYNEQFF
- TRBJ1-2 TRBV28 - TGTGCCAGCAGTTCCTATTCCCGGGGCTCTGGTGGCTACACCTTC CASSSYSRGSGGYTF
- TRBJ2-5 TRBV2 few TGTGCCAGCAGTGAACGGAGGTCGGAGACCCAGTACTTC CASSERRSETQYF
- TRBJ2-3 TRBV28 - TGTGCCAGCACCGAAAGAGGCGGGGGACAGTTCGGCACAGATACGCAGTATTTT CASTERGGGQFGTDTQYF
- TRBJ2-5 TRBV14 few TGTGCCAGCAGCACCCTGGGACGACTAGGGAATGGGGAGACCCAGTACTTC CASSTLGRLGNGETQYF
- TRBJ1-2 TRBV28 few TGTGCCAGCAGTTCCGAAGGCGTCTATGGCTACACCTTC CASSSEGVYGYTF
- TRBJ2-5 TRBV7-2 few TGTGCCAGCAGGGGGGGCGAGACCCAGTACTTC CASRGGETQYF
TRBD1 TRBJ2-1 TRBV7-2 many TGTGCCAGCAGCGCCAGGACAGGGTCTCGCAATGAGCAGTTCTTC CASSARTGSRNEQFF
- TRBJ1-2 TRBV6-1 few TGTGCCAGCAGCACACTCCCGGGGACTAACTATGGCTACACCTTC CASSTLPGTNYGYTF
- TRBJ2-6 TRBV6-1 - TGTGCCAGCAGTGAACGGAGGGACTCTGGGGCCAACGTCCTGACTTTC CASSERRDSGANVLTF
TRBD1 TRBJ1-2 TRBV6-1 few TGTGCCACTAGACAGGGCTATGGCTACACCTTC CATRQGYGYTF
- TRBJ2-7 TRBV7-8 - TGTGCCAGCAGCCCCCAAGAGGGAAACGAGCAGTACTTC CASSPQEGNEQYF
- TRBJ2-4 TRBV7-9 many TGTGCCAGCAGTTACTCGTGGGAAAACATTCAGTACTTC CASSYSWENIQYF
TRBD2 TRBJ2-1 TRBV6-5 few TGTGCCAGCACTTATAATAGCGGGGAAGTCTACAATGAGCAGTTCTTC CASTYNSGEVYNEQFF
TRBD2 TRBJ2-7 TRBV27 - TGTGCCAGCAGTAAAGGACTAGCGGGAGATTTCTACGAGCAGTACTTC CASSKGLAGDFYEQYF
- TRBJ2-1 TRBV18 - TGTGCCAGCTCACCGGACCAGGCCAATGAGCAGTTCTTC CASSPDQANEQFF
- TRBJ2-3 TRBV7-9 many TGTGCCAGCAGCTGGGCCAGGGCCACAGATACGCAGTATTTT CASSWARATDTQYF
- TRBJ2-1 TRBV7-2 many TGTGCCAGCAGCTTACTGAGCGGAAGATACAATGAGCAGTTCTTC CASSLLSGRYNEQFF
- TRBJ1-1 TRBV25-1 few TGTGCCAGCAGTGAACACAAGGGCACTGAAGCTTTCTTT CASSEHKGTEAFF
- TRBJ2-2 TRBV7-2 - TGTGCCAGCAGCTTAGCTTATCGGGAGTCCGGGGAGCTGTTTTTT CASSLAYRESGELFF
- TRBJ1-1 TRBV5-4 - TGTGCCAGCAGCTTCGGTAGGGGAGAAAGAACTGAAGCTTTCTTT CASSFGRGERTEAFF
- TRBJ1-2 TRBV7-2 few TGTGCCAGCAGCTTAATCGGGCTCCTTAACTATGGCTACACCTTC CASSLIGLLNYGYTF
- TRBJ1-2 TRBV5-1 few TGCGCCAGCAGCTTGGAGTCAGGCTACTATGGCTACACCTTC CASSLESGYYGYTF
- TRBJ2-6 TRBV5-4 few TGTGCCAGCAGCTTGGGAAGGCCCTCCGGGGCCAACGTCCTGACTTTC CASSLGRPSGANVLTF
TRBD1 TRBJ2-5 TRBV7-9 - TGTGCCAGCAGCGGGACGTTACAGGGGGCCTTGGAGACCCAGTACTTC CASSGTLQGALETQYF
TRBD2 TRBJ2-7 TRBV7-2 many TGTGCCAGCAGCTTAGACTCCGGGACTAGCGCCTACGAGCAGTACTTC CASSLDSGTSAYEQYF
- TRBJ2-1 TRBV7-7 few TGTGCTAGCAGCTTGAAATTGGGCAGGCCCGAATCCAATGAGCAGTTCTTC CASSLKLGRPESNEQFF
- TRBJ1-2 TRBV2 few TGTGCCAGCAGTGAACAGGGGCCCTATGGCTACACCTTC CASSEQGPYGYTF
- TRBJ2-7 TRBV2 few TGTGCCAGCAGTGAAGCGCTTAGGACGTCCTACGAGCAGTACTTC CASSEALRTSYEQYF